This T cell receptor (beta chain) is from a study of T cell responses to AZD1222 COVID-19 vaccine. At the level of the study: Second doses that came at about 4 or about 12 weeks were put together. Overall study results and limits: Only 5 or 6 AZD1222 recipients tested seropositive at baseline. Breadth and depth of Spike-specific TCRs rose after two AZD1222 doses. Most donors were white British, females outnumbered males, and clonal diversity was possibly underestimated.

Produced via immunoSEQ multiplex PCR; TCRdb's table is partial and in-frame only. Altogether about 160,000 clones are present, roughly 90% being singletons, with the ten largest covering approximately 1.5%. The CDR3 has 14 residues. Trimming removed 4 bases at V and 4 bases at J, with 13 bases between. Germline CDR1 is LNHDA and CDR2 is SQIVND (reference sequence). Remarks on this clone: Its antigen is unknown.

The sample was peripheral blood, taken on day 0 of AZD1222 vaccination. The source of this sequence is an adult in good health. The chain couples TRBV19 to TRBJ2-5; D not certain. CDR3 in amino acids: CASSKNRWGETQYF. The CDR3 region has the DNA TGTGCCAGTAGTAAAAACCGTTGGGGAGAGACCCAGTACTTC.